This T cell receptor (beta chain) derives from a study of blood T cell repertoires in COVID-19. Study in general: Nucleic acid was either cDNA or gDNA, and it came from T cells, B-cell-depleted T cells, or PBMCs.

Authors' analysis steps: Amplified reference gene primers provided the basis for estimating nucleated cell counts. Assay: immunoSEQ multiplex PCR; the TCRdb copy retains only in-frame clones and omits some. V, J and clone size reflect that table, while D and trimming were determined from the DNA. The profile covers about 200,000 clones, with about 77% appearing a single time and 2.5% to 3.5% taken by the ten largest. Germline V lookup: CDR1 SGHRS, CDR2 YFSETQ. This CDR3 contains 15 residues. Trimming pared 0 bases from V and 4 bases from J, leaving 10 bases between. Sequenced sample: peripheral blood. This sequence originates from an elderly woman with active or convalescent COVID-19. The chain joins TRBV5-1 to TRBJ2-2; D gene ambiguous. CDR3 protein: CASSLVSVSTGELFF. The CDR3 nucleotides read TGCGCCAGCAGCTTGGTGTCAGTGTCCACCGGGGAGCTGTTTTTT.